One sample yielded the 19 T cell receptor beta chains listed below, sequenced in a study of blood T cell repertoires in COVID-19. Assay: immunoSEQ multiplex PCR; the TCRdb copy retains only in-frame clones and omits some. This sample has around 250,000 clones, with roughly 87% found just once. Sample: peripheral blood. These receptors were taken from a woman aged 40 to 50 who had recovered from COVID-19.

This clone was counted a single time. The rearrangement uses TRBV9 and TRBJ2-7; 14 bases are a match to TRBD2. The CDR3 consists of 20 residues. The junction had 26 bases not matched to a gene; V was cut back by 4 bases and J by 11 bases. Germline V gene data show CDR1 as SGDLS and CDR2 as YYNGEE. The CDR3 nucleotides read TGTGCCAGCAGCCCTACTCCCCCGGGACTAGCGGGAGTGAGTAGAGATGGTGAGTACGTC. As protein: CASSPTPPGLAGVSRDGEYV.

V gene TRBV7-9 combines with J gene TRBJ2-7; D perhaps matches TRBD1 (6 bases). CDR1 and CDR2 (germline): SEHNR, FQNEAQ (reference sequence). The CDR3 is 13 residues long. V lost 5 bases and J 3 bases, leaving 11 bases between the germline ends. This chain's CDR3 is CASSPRQVYEQYF. The CDR3 nucleotides are TGTGCCAGCAGCCCGAGACAGGTCTACGAGCAGTACTTC.

This chain joins TRBV10-2 and TRBJ1-2; 7 nucleotides line up with TRBD1. V was pared by 3 bases and J by 10 bases, with 5 bases of the junction left unmatched. Germline-derived CDR1 and CDR2 are WSHSY and SAAADI. This CDR3 region has 12 residues. CDR3 sequence (DNA): TGCGCCAGCAGTGATGGACAGGTTGTCTACACCTTC. Amino acid sequence: CASSDGQVVYTF.

The CDR3 spells CASSPGQGYWYEQYF. DNA of the CDR3: TGTGCCAGCAGCCCCGGACAGGGGTATTGGTACGAGCAGTACTTC. The rearrangement uses TRBV14 and TRBJ2-7, with 9 bases lining up with TRBD1. V gave up 4 bases and J gave up 4 bases; unmatched junction bases: 8. The CDR3 sequence is 15 residues long. Germline V CDR1 and CDR2: SGHDN, FVKESK. Full variable domain (rest looked up from reference TRBV14 and TRBJ2-7): EAGVTQFPSHSVIEKGQTVTLRCDPISGHDNLYWYRRVMGKEIKFLLHFVKESKQDESGMPNNRFLAERTGGTYSTLKVQPAELEDSGVYFCASSPGQGYWYEQYFGPGTRLTVT.

The rearrangement joins TRBV6-5 to TRBJ2-3; D may be TRBD2 (5 bases). In germline, CDR1 is MNHEY, CDR2 SVGAGI. This CDR3 comprises 15 residues. V was trimmed by 5 bases and J by 0 bases, leaving 12 bases between them. Here the CDR3 reads CASSQLGTSTDTQYF. The CDR3, as DNA: TGTGCCAGCAGTCAACTAGGAACGAGCACAGATACGCAGTATTTT.

The gene calls are TRBV5-5 and TRBJ1-1, with D unresolved. V lost 5 bases, J lost 0 bases, and 17 bases lay in between. The length of the CDR3 is 16 residues. The germline V gene encodes CDR1 SGHKS and CDR2 YYEKEE (reference sequence). DNA for the CDR3: TGTGCCAGCAGACAATTCCTACAGAGCTTGAACACTGAAGCTTTCTTT. This translates into CASRQFLQSLNTEAFF. Filled out from reference TRBV5-5 and TRBJ1-1, the complete variable domain reads DAGVTQSPTHLIKTRGQQVTLRCSPISGHKSVSWYQQVLGQGPQFIFQYYEKEERGRGNFPDRFSARQFPNYSSELNVNALLLGDSALYLCASRQFLQSLNTEAFFGQGTRLTVV.

V gene TRBV18 combines with J gene TRBJ2-7; 7 bases fit TRBD2. Germline V lookup: CDR1 KGHSH, CDR2 LQKENI. This CDR3 is built from 14 residues. After removal of 5 bases from V and 0 bases from J, the junction contained 4 bases not matched to a gene. Here the CDR3 reads CASSTLADSYEQYV. CDR3 sequence (DNA): TGTGCCAGCTCAACTCTAGCGGACTCCTACGAGCAGTACGTC.

The chain employs TRBV2 and TRBJ2-7; 9 bases map to TRBD2. The germline V gene has CDR1 SNHLY and CDR2 FYNNEI. The CDR3 sequence is 16 residues long. V shed 7 bases and J 3 bases; nucleotides not matched to a gene: 13. The CDR3 spells CASKPGPGGGGYEQYF. In DNA form, the CDR3 reads TGTGCCAGCAAACCCGGACCCGGCGGGGGGGGCTACGAGCAGTACTTC.

The rearrangement uses TRBV5-1 and TRBJ1-3; 9 bases line up with TRBD1. There are 14 residues in the CDR3. V trimming: 4 bases; J trimming: 3 bases; junction bases outside the gene matches: 2. The germline V gene encodes CDR1 SGHRS and CDR2 YFSETQ. CDR3 sequence (DNA): TGCGCCAGCAGCCGGACAGGGGTTGGAAACACCATATATTTT. Amino acid sequence: CASSRTGVGNTIYF.

The chain couples TRBV27 to TRBJ2-3, with 12 positions matching TRBD1. The V gene's germline CDR1 is MNHEY and CDR2 SMNVEV (reference sequence). The CDR3 covers 16 residues. V shed 4 bases and J 5 bases; nucleotides not matched to a gene: 7. The CDR3 region has the DNA TGTGCCAGCAGTTCTCCGGGACAGGGGGCTGAAGATACGCAGTATTTT. It is translated as CASSSPGQGAEDTQYF.

The chain is built from TRBV6-1 and TRBJ1-3; 7 bases line up with TRBD1. This CDR3 region has 17 residues. Trimming removed 3 bases from V and 1 base from J; junction bases left unmatched: 9. CDR1 and CDR2 (germline): MNHNS, SASEGT. The CDR3 spells CASSETPNRGSGNTIYF. The CDR3 DNA reads as TGTGCCAGCAGTGAGACCCCCAACAGGGGATCTGGAAACACCATATATTTT.

The gene calls are TRBV3-1 (or the pseudogene TRBV3-2) and TRBJ1-5, with 9 bases identical to TRBD1. The V gene end was trimmed by 4 bases and the J gene end by 2 bases; junction bases not matched to a gene: 0. In germline, CDR1 is LGHDT, CDR2 YNNKEL (reference sequence). The CDR3 length is 14 residues. The CDR3 loop reads CASSRTGGNQPQHF. CDR3 coding DNA: TGTGCCAGCAGCCGGACAGGGGGCAATCAGCCCCAGCATTTT.

This chain connects TRBV7-9 to TRBJ2-1; 10 positions match TRBD2. Per germline, CDR1 SEHNR and CDR2 FQNEAQ (reference sequence). The CDR3 spans 19 residues. The trim removed 4 bases at V and 9 bases at J, leaving 21 bases unmatched. CDR3: CASSSQWELLAGKSGEQFF. In DNA, the CDR3 is TGTGCCAGCAGCTCCCAATGGGAATTACTAGCGGGAAAATCGGGTGAGCAGTTCTTC.

The V gene is TRBV6-2 or TRBV6-3, the J gene TRBJ1-2, with D maybe TRBD1 (6 bases). This CDR3 is 16 amino acids long. Trimming left V 2 bases short and J 8 bases short, with 21 bases between. In germline, CDR1 is MNHEY, CDR2 SVGEGT. The CDR3 loop is CASSYGVGTLISGYTF. The CDR3 DNA follows: TGTGCCAGCAGTTACGGTGTCGGGACATTAATTTCGGGCTACACCTTC.

The chain uses TRBV5-5 and TRBJ1-5; weak D call: TRBD1 (6 bases). The CDR3 is made up of 14 amino acids. Trimming removed 4 bases at V and 5 bases at J, with 13 bases between. Germline V lookup: CDR1 SGHKS, CDR2 YYEKEE (reference sequence). CDR3 sequence (DNA): TGTGCCAGCAGCCCGGACAGTTGGGATCAGCCCCAGCATTTT. Translation gives CASSPDSWDQPQHF.

This chain joins TRBV5-1 and TRBJ1-1, with unresolved D. In germline, CDR1 is SGHRS, CDR2 YFSETQ. This CDR3 comprises 14 residues. Between the trimmed V and J ends, which lost 3 bases and 4 bases, there was a span of 13 bases. CDR3 region: CASSWKRETTEAFF. CDR3 DNA sequence: TGCGCCAGCAGCTGGAAAAGGGAGACCACTGAAGCTTTCTTT. The complete variable domain, with remaining parts taken from reference TRBV5-1 and TRBJ1-1, reads KAGVTQTPRYLIKTRGQQVTLSCSPISGHRSVSWYQQTPGQGLQFLFEYFSETQRNKGNFPGRFSGRQFSNSRSEMNVSTLELGDSALYLCASSWKRETTEAFFGQGTRLTVV.

The rearrangement uses TRBV28 and TRBJ2-3; D perhaps matches TRBD2 (5 bases). Germline CDR1 MDHEN, CDR2 SYDVKM. V lost 2 bases and J 5 bases, leaving 14 bases between the germline ends. CDR3 length: 15 amino acids. The CDR3 sequence: CASSLPRELGDTQYF. For the CDR3, the DNA is TGTGCCAGCAGTTTACCCCGGGAACTAGGAGATACGCAGTATTTT.

The V gene is TRBV19, the J gene TRBJ1-5, with TRBD1 matching over 9 bases. CDR3 size: 17 residues. The germline CDR1 and CDR2 sequences are LNHDA and SQIVND (reference sequence). The trim removed 7 bases at V and 1 base at J, leaving 11 bases unmatched. The CDR3 DNA follows: TGTGCCAGTAACCCGGACAGGGGAGGGTCCAGCAATCAGCCCCAGCATTTT. This encodes CASNPDRGGSSNQPQHF.

The chain has TRBV11-1 and TRBJ1-3, with unresolved D. Per the germline V gene, CDR1 is SGHAT and CDR2 is FQDESV (reference sequence). This CDR3 spans 13 amino acids. V was shortened by 4 bases and J by 0 bases, with 4 bases between the two germline ends. The CDR3 DNA reads TGTGCCAGCAGCTCTACCTCTGGAAACACCATATATTTT. It yields the protein CASSSTSGNTIYF.